This T cell receptor beta chain was profiled in a study of blood T cells in healthy people across ages. Using a J-beta primer mix together with a sample-barcoded 5' primer, a second PCR was run for roughly 6 to 11 cycles. MiXCR was run by TCRdb on the 5' RACE reads, yielding one entry per CDR3 protein. The table lists approximately 800,000 distinct CDR3 sequences, roughly 50% of them singletons. Looked up from germline, CDR1 is MNHNY and CDR2 is SVGAGI (reference sequence). The CDR3 contains 14 residues. V was trimmed by 0 bases and J by 10 bases, leaving 13 bases between them. This clonotype is a singleton in its sample.

The sequenced sample was blood. The sequence was obtained from a man older than 75 in good health. The chain links TRBV6-6 to TRBJ2-1, with D uncertain. In DNA, the CDR3 is TGTGCCAGCAGTTACTCGGAGTTGACCGGGGAGCAGTTCTTC. Translation: CASSYSELTGEQFF.